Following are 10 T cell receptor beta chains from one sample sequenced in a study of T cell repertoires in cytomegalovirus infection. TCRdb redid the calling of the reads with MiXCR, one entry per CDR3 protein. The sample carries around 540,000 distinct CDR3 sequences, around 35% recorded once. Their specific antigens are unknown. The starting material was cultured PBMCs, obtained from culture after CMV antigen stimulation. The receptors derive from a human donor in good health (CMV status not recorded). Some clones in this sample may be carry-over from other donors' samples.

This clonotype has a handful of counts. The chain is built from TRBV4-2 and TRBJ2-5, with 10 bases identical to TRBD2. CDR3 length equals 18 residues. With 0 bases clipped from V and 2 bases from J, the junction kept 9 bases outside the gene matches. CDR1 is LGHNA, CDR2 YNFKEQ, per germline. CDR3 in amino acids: CASSQDRLAGEGQETQYF. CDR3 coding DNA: TGTGCCAGCAGCCAAGATCGGCTAGCGGGAGAGGGGCAAGAGACCCAGTACTTC.

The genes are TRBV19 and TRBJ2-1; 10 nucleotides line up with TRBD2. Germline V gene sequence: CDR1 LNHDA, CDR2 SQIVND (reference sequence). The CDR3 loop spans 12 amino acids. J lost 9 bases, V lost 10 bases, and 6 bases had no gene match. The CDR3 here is CATHQRGGEQFF. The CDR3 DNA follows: TGTGCCACCCACCAGCGGGGGGGTGAGCAGTTCTTC.

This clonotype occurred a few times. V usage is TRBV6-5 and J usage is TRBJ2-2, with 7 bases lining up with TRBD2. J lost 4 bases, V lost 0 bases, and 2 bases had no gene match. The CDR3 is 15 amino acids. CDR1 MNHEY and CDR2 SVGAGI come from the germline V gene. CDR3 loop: CASSYSTSVTGELFF. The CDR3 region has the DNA TGTGCCAGCAGTTACTCAACTAGCGTCACCGGGGAGCTGTTTTTT.

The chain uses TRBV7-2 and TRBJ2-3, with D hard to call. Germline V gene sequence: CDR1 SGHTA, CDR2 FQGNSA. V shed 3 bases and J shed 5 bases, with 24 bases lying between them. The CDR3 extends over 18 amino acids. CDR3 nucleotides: TGTGCCAGCAGCTTGGGGTATCGGTCCGAACTATTACTAGATACGCAGTATTTT. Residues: CASSLGYRSELLLDTQYF.

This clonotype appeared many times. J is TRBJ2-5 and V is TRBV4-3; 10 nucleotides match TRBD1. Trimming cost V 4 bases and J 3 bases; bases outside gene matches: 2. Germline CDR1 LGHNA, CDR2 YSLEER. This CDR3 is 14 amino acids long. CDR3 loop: CASSRGQGEETQYF. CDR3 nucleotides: TGCGCCAGCAGCCGAGGACAGGGGGAAGAGACCCAGTACTTC.

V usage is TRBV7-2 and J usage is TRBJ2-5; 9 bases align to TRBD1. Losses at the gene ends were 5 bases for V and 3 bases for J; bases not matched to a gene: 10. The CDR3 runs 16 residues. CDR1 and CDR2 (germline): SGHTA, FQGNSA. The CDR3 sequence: CASSQGQGWVEETQYF. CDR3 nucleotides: TGTGCCAGCAGCCAGGGACAGGGATGGGTAGAAGAGACCCAGTACTTC.

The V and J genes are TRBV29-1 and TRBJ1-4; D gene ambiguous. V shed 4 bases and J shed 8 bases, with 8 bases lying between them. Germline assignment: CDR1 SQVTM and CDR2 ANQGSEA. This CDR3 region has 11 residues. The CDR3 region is CSVVQEEKLFF. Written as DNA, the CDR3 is TGCAGCGTTGTCCAAGAGGAAAAACTGTTTTTT.

CDR3 sequence: CASSLRTRQDSNQPQHF. CDR3 DNA: TGTGCCAGCAGCCTGCGGACTCGGCAGGATAGCAATCAGCCCCAGCATTTT. The rearrangement joins TRBV11-3 to TRBJ1-5; no definite D call. Trimming left V 5 bases short and J 0 bases short, with 17 bases between. Germline CDR1 is SGHNT and CDR2 is YENEEA. This CDR3 is 17 amino acids long.

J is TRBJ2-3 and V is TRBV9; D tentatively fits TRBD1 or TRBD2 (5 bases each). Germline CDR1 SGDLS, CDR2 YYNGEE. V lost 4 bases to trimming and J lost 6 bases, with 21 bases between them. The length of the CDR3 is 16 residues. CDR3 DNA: TGTGCCAGCAGCACACAGGCTAGCTTAAACGGGGATACGCAGTATTTT. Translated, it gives CASSTQASLNGDTQYF.

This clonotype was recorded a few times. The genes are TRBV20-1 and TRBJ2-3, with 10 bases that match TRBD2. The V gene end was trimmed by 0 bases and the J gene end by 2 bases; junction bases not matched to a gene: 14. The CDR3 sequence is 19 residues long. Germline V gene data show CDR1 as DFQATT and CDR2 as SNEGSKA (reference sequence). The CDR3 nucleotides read TGCAGTGCTAGAGATCCCGCCCTAGCGGGGGTATGGGACACAGATACGCAGTATTTT. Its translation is CSARDPALAGVWDTDTQYF.